This entry describes one TCR beta chain. The target antigen is unknown. This was the immunoSEQ v3 assay. Using immunoSEQ multiplex PCR, the repertoire was profiled, and TCRdb retains in-frame clones only, with some absent. The table records some 14,000 clones, roughly three fifths of them present only once. The data were obtained in a study of TIL therapy for anti-PD-1-resistant metastatic lung cancer. Study-level findings and limits: Patients were highly selected, enriched for treatment-naive, never-smoker and oncogene-addicted cases. Compared with baseline intratumoral T cells, expanded TIL cultures were more clonal and less diverse (about 5.8% vs 31%).

Time point: pre-treatment sample, taken before nivolumab and TIL therapy. Most excised metastases sampled were pleural nodules or supraclavicular lymph nodes. The origin of this receptor is a woman aged 30 to 85 with non-small cell lung cancer. The material sequenced was tumor tissue, taken at baseline.

This CDR3 reads CASTPSGSGSYEQFF. The CDR3 DNA reads as TGTGCCAGCACCCCAAGCGGGAGTGGTTCATATGAGCAGTTCTTC. The chain has TRBV9 and TRBJ2-1; 8 positions agree with TRBD2. Trimming cost V 6 bases and J 8 bases; bases outside gene matches: 13. The CDR3 covers 15 residues. The germline V gene has CDR1 SGDLS and CDR2 YYNGEE.